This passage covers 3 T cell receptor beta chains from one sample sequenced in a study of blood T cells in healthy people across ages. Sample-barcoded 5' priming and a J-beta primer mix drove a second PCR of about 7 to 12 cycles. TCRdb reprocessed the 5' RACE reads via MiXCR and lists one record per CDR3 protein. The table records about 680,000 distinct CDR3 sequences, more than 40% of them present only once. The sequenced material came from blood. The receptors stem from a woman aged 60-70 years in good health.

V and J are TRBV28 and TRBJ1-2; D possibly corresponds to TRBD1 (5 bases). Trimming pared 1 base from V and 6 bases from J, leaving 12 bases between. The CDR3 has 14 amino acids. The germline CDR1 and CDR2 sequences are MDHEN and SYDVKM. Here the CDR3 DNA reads TGTGCCAGCAGTTTATACCAGGGTTTTGATGGCTACACCTTC. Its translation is CASSLYQGFDGYTF.

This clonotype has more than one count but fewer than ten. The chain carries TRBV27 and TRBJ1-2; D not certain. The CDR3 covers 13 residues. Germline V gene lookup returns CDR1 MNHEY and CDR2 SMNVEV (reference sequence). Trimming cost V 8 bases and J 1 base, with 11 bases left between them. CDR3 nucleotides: TGTGCCAGCCGGCCGGGGATTAACTATGGCTACACCTTC. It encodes CASRPGINYGYTF.

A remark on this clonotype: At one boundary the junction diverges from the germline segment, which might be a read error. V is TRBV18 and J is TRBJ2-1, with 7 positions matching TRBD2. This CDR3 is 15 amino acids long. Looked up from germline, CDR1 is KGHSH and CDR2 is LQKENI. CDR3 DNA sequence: TGTGTCAGCTCACCACCGGGGAGGGAAGTGAATGAGCAGTTCTTC. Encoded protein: CVSSPPGREVNEQFF. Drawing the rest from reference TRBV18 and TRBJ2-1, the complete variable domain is NAGVMQNPRHLVRRRGQEARLRCSPMKGHSHVYWYRQLPEEGLKFMVYLQKENIIDESGMPKERFSAEFPKEGPSILRIQQVVRGDSAAYFCVSSPPGREVNEQFFGPGTRLTVL.